This is a list of T cell receptor beta chains from one sample in a study of cytomegalovirus exposure and HLA in healthy donors. Clones were sequenced by immunoSEQ multiplex PCR, and TCRdb holds only the in-frame ones, with some missing. The table lists roughly 160,000 clones, roughly two thirds of them singletons. The sample taken for sequencing was PBMCs. These receptors were collected from a woman aged 30 to 39 in good health and CMV-seronegative. The conserved cysteine and the conserved F or W are not part of the CDR3 here.

j_gene	v_gene	CDR3aa
TRBJ2-2	TRBV19	ASSRERELF
TRBJ2-2	TRBV7-2	ASNSGTAYTGELF
TRBJ1-3	TRBV9	ASSMGQTGNTIY
TRBJ2-2	TRBV9	ASSVDRANTGELF
TRBJ1-1	TRBV6-6	ASTTPTGRGNTEAF
TRBJ1-1	TRBV7-9	ASSLRGGTEAF
TRBJ2-3	TRBV6-4	AGGRALDTQY
TRBJ1-1	TRBV4-3	ASSLLTGVAGTEAF
TRBJ2-7	TRBV7-2	ASSLGIPAGVYEQY
TRBJ1-2	TRBV4-2	ASSQPGAGYT
TRBJ1-3	TRBV7-9	ASSLSPTGGNTIY
TRBJ2-7	TRBV9	ASSVGGTGTYEQY
TRBJ1-2	TRBV6-5	ASSYEGGYGYT
TRBJ1-2	TRBV27	ASSSGVWSGYT
TRBJ2-1	TRBV10-3	AIKTLSGGAYEQF
TRBJ1-2	TRBV6-5	AAAFGGDYGYT
TRBJ2-1	TRBV5-6	ASSLGSGPKGDEQF
TRBJ1-1	TRBV15	ATSRTTSNTEAF
TRBJ2-2	TRBV7-9	ASSLGGSGGLSTGELF
TRBJ1-1	TRBV15	ATSSNVFHRGEAF
TRBJ1-1	TRBV6-1	ASSTRGEFRTEAF
TRBJ2-7	TRBV19	ASSLGGGYEQY
TRBJ2-5	TRBV7-2	ASSLDKRGQETQY
TRBJ1-3	TRBV7-9	ASSFGRVGGNTIY
TRBJ1-6	TRBV4-1	ASSRTRTGNSPLH
TRBJ1-1	TRBV4-2	ASSLEMNTEAF
TRBJ2-2	TRBV19	ASLTGGGTGELF
TRBJ1-1	TRBV7-2	ASTRVENTEAF
TRBJ1-4	TRBV4-1	ASSPVLATNEKLF
TRBJ1-1	TRBV7-3	ASSLKGAGGMNTEAF
TRBJ1-3	TRBV7-8	ASSLERVGTSGNTIY
TRBJ2-1	TRBV27	ASRGRDRGNEQF
TRBJ2-7	TRBV28	ASSTPRWAPDEQY
TRBJ2-3	TRBV5-1	ASSKGNTGPDTQY
TRBJ1-1	TRBV4-3	ATEGGYTEAF
TRBJ1-2	TRBV7-2	ASSIGTGYGYT
TRBJ2-1	TRBV2	ASKLSGRGNEQF
TRBJ1-5	TRBV9	ASSVAGPQH
TRBJ2-1	TRBV5-4	ASSVRGGSSYNEQF
TRBJ1-1	TRBV7-9	ASSLTVTNTEAF
TRBJ1-5	TRBV27	ASSFTPPGTGGQPQH
TRBJ1-2	TRBV18	ASSQSQPLGDYT
TRBJ1-2	TRBV28	ASSYFRARGPSGYT
TRBJ2-7	TRBV9	ASSVLAGSYEQY
TRBJ2-7	TRBV2	ASSEETACEQY
TRBJ2-2	TRBV30	AWSTGLNTGELF
TRBJ2-7	TRBV19	ASSIEDRGNEQY
TRBJ2-3	TRBV7-2	ASSSTGVGGINTQY
TRBJ2-7	TRBV4-1	ASSQGRGLYEQY
TRBJ2-1	TRBV11-2	ASSLGRGGKYNEQF
TRBJ2-1	TRBV19	ASSGGGDYNEQF
TRBJ1-5	TRBV19	ASTIHGQSNQPQH
TRBJ2-3	TRBV23-1	ASRIQGSADTQY
TRBJ1-5	TRBV19	ASSLLGQGSNQPQH
TRBJ1-4	TRBV6-5	ASSRDSATNEKLF
TRBJ2-7	TRBV28	ASSRKEQY
TRBJ1-1	TRBV4-1	ASSRQVNTEAF
TRBJ2-1	TRBV4-2	ASSQGTGGNEQF
TRBJ2-7	TRBV4-2	ASSQGAGARMNEQY
TRBJ1-1	TRBV9	ASSSGTGVNTEAF